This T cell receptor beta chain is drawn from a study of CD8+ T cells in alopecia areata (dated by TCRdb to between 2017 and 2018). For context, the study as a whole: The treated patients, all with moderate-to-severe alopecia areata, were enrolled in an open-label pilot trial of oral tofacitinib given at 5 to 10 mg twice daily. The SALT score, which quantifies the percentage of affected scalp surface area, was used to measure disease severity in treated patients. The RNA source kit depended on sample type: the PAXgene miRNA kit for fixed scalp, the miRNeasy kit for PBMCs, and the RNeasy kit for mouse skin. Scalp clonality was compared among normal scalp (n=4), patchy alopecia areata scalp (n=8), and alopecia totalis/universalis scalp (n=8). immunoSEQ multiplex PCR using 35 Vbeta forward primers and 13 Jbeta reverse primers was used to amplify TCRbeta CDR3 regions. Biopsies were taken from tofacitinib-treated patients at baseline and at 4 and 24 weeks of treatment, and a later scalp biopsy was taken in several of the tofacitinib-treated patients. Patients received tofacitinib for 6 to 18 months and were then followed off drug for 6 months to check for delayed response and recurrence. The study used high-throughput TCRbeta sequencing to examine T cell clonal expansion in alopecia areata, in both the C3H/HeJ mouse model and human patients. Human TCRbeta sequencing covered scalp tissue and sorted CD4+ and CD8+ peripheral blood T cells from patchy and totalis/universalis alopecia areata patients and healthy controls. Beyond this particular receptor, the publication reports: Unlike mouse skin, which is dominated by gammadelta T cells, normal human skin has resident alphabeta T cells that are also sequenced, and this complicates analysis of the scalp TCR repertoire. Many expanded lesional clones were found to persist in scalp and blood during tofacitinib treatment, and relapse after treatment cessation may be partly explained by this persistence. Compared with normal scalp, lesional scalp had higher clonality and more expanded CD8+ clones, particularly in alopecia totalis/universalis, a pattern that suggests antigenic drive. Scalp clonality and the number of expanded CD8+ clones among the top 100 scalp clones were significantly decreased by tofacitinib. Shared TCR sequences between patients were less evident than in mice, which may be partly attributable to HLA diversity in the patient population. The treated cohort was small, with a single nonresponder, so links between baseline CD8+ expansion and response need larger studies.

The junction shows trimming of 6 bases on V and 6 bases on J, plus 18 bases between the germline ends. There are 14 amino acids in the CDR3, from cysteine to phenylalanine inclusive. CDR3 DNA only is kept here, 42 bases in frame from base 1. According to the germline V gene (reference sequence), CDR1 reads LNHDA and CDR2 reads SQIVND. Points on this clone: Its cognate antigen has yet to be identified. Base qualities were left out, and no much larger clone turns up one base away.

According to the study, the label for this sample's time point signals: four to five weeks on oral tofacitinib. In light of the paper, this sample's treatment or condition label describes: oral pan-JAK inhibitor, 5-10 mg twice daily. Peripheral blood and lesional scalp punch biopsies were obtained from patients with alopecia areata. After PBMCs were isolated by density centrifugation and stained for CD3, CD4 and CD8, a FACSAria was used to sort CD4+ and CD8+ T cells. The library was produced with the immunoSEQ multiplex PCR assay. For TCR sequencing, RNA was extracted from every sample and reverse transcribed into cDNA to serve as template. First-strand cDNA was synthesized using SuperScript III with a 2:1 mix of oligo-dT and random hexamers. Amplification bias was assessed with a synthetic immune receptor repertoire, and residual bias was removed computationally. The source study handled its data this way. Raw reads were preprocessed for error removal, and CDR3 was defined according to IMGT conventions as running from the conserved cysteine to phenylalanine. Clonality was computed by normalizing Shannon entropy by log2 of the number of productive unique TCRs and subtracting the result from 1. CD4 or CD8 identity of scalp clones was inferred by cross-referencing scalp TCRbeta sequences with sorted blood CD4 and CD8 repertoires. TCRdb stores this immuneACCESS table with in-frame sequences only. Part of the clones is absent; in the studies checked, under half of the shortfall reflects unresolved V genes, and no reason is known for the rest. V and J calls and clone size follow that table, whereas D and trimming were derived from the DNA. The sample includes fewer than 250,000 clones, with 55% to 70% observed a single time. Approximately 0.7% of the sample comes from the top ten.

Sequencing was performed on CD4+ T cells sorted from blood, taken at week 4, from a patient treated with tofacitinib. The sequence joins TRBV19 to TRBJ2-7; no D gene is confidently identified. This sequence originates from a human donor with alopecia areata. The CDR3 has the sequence CASRRMGSSAEQYF. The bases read TGTGCCAGTAGGCGAATGGGTTCCTCGGCCGAGCAGTACTTC.